Reported below is one T cell receptor (beta chain). The antigen remains undetermined. This sample stems from a study of shared clonotypes between healthy human individuals. Study-level results: Among non-shared clonotypes, generation probabilities were lower than among those shared by all four donors.

The germline V gene has CDR1 GTSNPN and CDR2 SVGIG (reference sequence). CDR3 length: 12 residues. V was pared by 3 bases and J by 4 bases, with 9 bases between. The assay was run at deep level. The table came from immunoSEQ multiplex PCR; TCRdb's copy has only in-frame clones and leaves some out. The sample has millions of clones, around 94% seen once. This receptor was obtained from a man aged 18 to 30 in good health. This chain connects TRBV30 to TRBJ1-2, with D hard to call. The sample taken for sequencing was naive CD4+ T cells sorted from blood. Subset denoted: CD45RA+ positively selected. The CDR3 nucleotides are TGTGCCTGGAGCCGGACGGGCTATGGCTACACCTTC. This sequence encodes CAWSRTGYGYTF.